The clone carrying this T cell receptor beta chain came up once. The antigen remains unidentified. This record comes from a study of T cell responses to AZD1222 COVID-19 vaccine. In the study overall: Researchers grouped second doses given at about 4 or about 12 weeks into one pool.

Whole-study findings and limits: Only a handful of AZD1222 recipients were seropositive at baseline. Donor demographics were predominantly white British with a female majority; clonal diversity may be underestimated.

Assay used: immunoSEQ multiplex PCR; TCRdb lists only in-frame clones, some missing. The table lists approximately 150,000 clones, about 90% of them singletons. Trimming shortened V by 8 bases and J by 6 bases, and 9 bases separated the two germline ends. The CDR3 is made up of 11 amino acids. This chain uses TRBV12-3 or TRBV12-4 with TRBJ2-3; the D is unclear. This TCR came from an adult in good health. The starting material was peripheral blood, obtained on day 0 of AZD1222 vaccination. The CDR3: CASASADTQYF. CDR3 sequence (DNA): TGTGCCAGCGCAAGCGCGGATACGCAGTATTTT.